Below, 3 T cell receptor beta chains from the same sample are listed, as sequenced in a study of Graves' ophthalmopathy and Graves' hyperthyroidism. RNA transcripts yielded amplified TCR beta CDR3 regions. An initial RT-PCR round employing HTBI primers preceded a second-round multiplex PCR. Each CDR3 protein gets one entry after TCRdb re-called the multiplex PCR reads with MiXCR. The sample has around 1,000,000 distinct CDR3 sequences, about 35% seen once. Sequencing input: peripheral blood or thyroid tissue (not recorded which). The receptors derive from an adult man with Graves' hyperthyroidism.

This clonotype has at least ten counts. The rearrangement joins TRBV13 to TRBJ1-2; no firm D call. CDR3 size: 12 residues. With 0 bases removed from V and 9 bases from J, the gap between germline ends came to 8 bases. Looked up from germline, CDR1 is PRHDT and CDR2 is FYEKMQ (reference sequence). In DNA form, the CDR3 reads TGTGCCAGCAGCTTAGGGGGTTCGAGCTACACCTTC. Translating it yields CASSLGGSSYTF.

This clonotype was detected ten times or more. The chain couples TRBV7-8 to TRBJ1-1; maybe TRBD1 (6 bases). Trimming cost V 1 base and J 6 bases, with 18 bases left between them. From germline, CDR1 is SGHVS and CDR2 FQNEAQ. The CDR3 loop spans 16 amino acids. The CDR3 nucleotides are TGTGCCAGCAGCTTAGATCGGGGGCAGATTTCGCCTGAAGCTTTCTTT. Protein sequence: CASSLDRGQISPEAFF.

The genes are TRBV5-1 and TRBJ1-2; D perhaps matches TRBD1 (6 bases). The V end was cut by 6 bases, the J end by 14 bases, with 20 bases between. Germline CDR1 SGHRS, CDR2 YFSETQ. This CDR3 is built from 12 residues. The CDR3 DNA reads TGCGCCAGCACCCGGGACACGTTCTTTCTGACCTTC. Translation: CASTRDTFFLTF.